The present entry profiles one T cell receptor (beta chain) with its context. Many counts were recorded for this clonotype. It has no known antigen specificity. No quality values exist for individual bases; no much larger clone is one base distant. V is pared back by 8 bases and J by 0 bases, with 7 bases lying between the germline termini. CDR1 and CDR2 were assigned from the germline V gene as MDHEN and SYDVKM. The CDR3, cysteine through phenylalanine, is 13 amino acids long. Only CDR3 DNA remains: 39 bases, in frame from the first base. The record originates from a study of T cells in Graves' hyperthyroidism and ophthalmopathy (dated by TCRdb to between 2018 and 2021). A note on the overall study: Peripheral blood samples were taken at initial diagnosis, before any treatment was given. A discovery cohort of about 96 patients, fewer than 50 with Graves' ophthalmopathy and about 58 with stable Graves' hyperthyroidism, was used to find distinguishing TCR V-J signatures. Prospective prediction of ophthalmopathy was tested in an independent validation cohort consisting of roughly 19 hyperthyroidism patients and some 16 patients who later progressed to ophthalmopathy. The approximately 95 discovery patients were divided at random into training and test sets in a 7:3 ratio. In addition, the study compared T-cell repertoires in thyroid tissue and in blood from roughly 6 Graves' hyperthyroidism patients. Following sampling, methimazole starting at 30 mg daily was given to hyperthyroidism patients, and high-dose intravenous methylprednisolone was given to ophthalmopathy patients. The paper describes TCR Vbeta CDR3 sequencing of 135 peripheral blood samples, made up of roughly 45 ophthalmopathy patients, roughly 72 hyperthyroidism patients and 17 progressor patients. Broad study findings and their caveats: A 13 V-J signature model separated ophthalmopathy from stable hyperthyroidism, with roughly 88% sensitivity and roughly 81% specificity in cross-validation and 80%/75% in testing. In validation, the model predicted progression to ophthalmopathy with approximately 71% sensitivity and 72% to 85% specificity, a median of 6.5 months before onset. Most expanded thyroid clonotypes (frequency above 0.001) were also detected in blood, a finding suggesting that blood repertoires may reflect thyroid immune responses. No statistical method was used to set the sample size in advance, and investigators knew the group allocation.

TCR beta CDR3 regions were amplified from RNA transcripts. For the first round of RT-PCR on the TCR CDR3, the HTBI primer set was used together with the Qiagen OneStep RT-PCR kit. The libraries were constructed in a second round of multiplex PCR and then size-selected and purified. Paired-end sequencing of the libraries was performed with 100 bp reads on an Illumina HiSeq2000. The authors processed their data as follows. Raw data were processed with SOAPnuke, discarding reads with adapters, uncalled bases, mean Phred below 15, or no exact constant-primer or identifier match. High-quality paired reads were merged with COPE v1.2.5, and unique nucleotide sequences were defined as clonotypes. Clonotypes were aligned to IMGT TRBV, TRBD and TRBJ reference segments using MiTCR v1.1. The analysis was restricted to V-J combinations with a frequency above 0.0001, which together covered approximately 99% of the repertoires. The TCS score was defined as F50 (clonal expansion) divided by E x V (chaos), with BLOSUM62-based TCRdist calculated between CDR3 peptides within each V-J. Welch's t-statistics and random forest reduced roughly 530 V-J features to roughly 13, which were used in a naive Bayes classifier (R e1071). TCRdb cleaned the public reads at Q25 with fastp, built clones with MiXCR and kept in-frame beta chains. Identical CDR3 protein sequences are pooled into one entry, listed with their most common genes and DNA. The V and J calls, along with clone size, are taken from TCRdb and not from the paper's own processing. The sample profile shows around 300,000 distinct CDR3 sequences; approximately 15% of them were found once. The ten top clones hold around 24% of the sample.

A patient counted as having stable Graves' hyperthyroidism if no progression to ophthalmopathy occurred over 18 months of follow-up. Hyperthyroidism patients were aged 18 to 65 years and newly diagnosed, with disease duration of less than 2 months. Exclusion was applied to patients with uncontrolled infections, other autoimmune diseases, pregnancy or lactation. Diagnoses were established on the basis of clinical symptoms, serum thyroxine and TRAb, thyroid ultrasound, and orbital computed tomography. PBMCs were separated from approximately 9.9 ml of fresh peripheral blood using Ficoll-Paque density gradient centrifugation. Total RNA was extracted using Trizol reagent, and RNA quality was assessed on an Agilent 2100 Bioanalyzer.

The sequenced sample was blood. The sequence derives from a woman younger than 45 with Graves' hyperthyroidism. The chain uses TRBV28 and TRBJ1-4, with TRBD1 perhaps the D gene, on 5 matching bases. This receptor carries the CDR3 CASGTATNEKLFF. Here is the DNA: TGTGCCAGCGGGACGGCAACTAATGAAAAACTGTTTTTT.